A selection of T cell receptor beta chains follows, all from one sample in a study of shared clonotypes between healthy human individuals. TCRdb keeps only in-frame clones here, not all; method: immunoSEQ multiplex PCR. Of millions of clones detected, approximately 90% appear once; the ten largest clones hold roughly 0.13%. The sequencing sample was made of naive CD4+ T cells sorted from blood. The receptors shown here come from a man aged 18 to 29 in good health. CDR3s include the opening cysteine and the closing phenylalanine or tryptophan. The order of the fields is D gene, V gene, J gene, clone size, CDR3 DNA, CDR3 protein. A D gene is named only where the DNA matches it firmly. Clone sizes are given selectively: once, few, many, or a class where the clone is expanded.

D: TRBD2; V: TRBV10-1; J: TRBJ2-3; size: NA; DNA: TGCGCCAGCAGTGAATTAGGCCTAGCGGCCGATACGCAGTATTTT; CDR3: CASSELGLAADTQYF
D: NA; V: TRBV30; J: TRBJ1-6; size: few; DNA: TGTGCCTGGAGTGTTAGGGAGACTTATAGGGTTTCACCCCTCCACTTT; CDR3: CAWSVRETYRVSPLHF
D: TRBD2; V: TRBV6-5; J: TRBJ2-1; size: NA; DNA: TGTGCCAGCAGTAAACTAGCGGGAGGTGTCGATGAGCAGTTCTTC; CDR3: CASSKLAGGVDEQFF
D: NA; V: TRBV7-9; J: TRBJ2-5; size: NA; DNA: TGTGCCAGCAGCTTAGACGGGACCAACCAAGAGACCCAGTACTTC; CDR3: CASSLDGTNQETQYF
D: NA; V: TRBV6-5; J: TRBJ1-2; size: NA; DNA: TGTGCCAGCAGATCAGACAGGCAGGGTGGCTACACCTTC; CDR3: CASRSDRQGGYTF
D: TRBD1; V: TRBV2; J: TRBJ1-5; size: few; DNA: TGTGCCAGCAACTCACAGGGGAGCAATCAGCCCCAGCATTTT; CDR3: CASNSQGSNQPQHF
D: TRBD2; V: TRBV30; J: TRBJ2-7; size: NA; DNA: TGTGCCTGGAGTGTTTGGGGGGGAGAGCAGTACTTC; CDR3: CAWSVWGGEQYF
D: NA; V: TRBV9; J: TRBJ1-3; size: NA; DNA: TGTGCCAGCAGCGTAGGGAGGGCAGGGAAAATATCTGGAAACACCATATATTTT; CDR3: CASSVGRAGKISGNTIYF
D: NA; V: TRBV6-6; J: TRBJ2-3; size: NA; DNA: TGTGCCAGCAGTACCCTAAGCACAGATACGCAGTATTTT; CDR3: CASSTLSTDTQYF
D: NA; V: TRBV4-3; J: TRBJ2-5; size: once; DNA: TGCGCCAGCAGCCAAGAGAGGGTTTGGGAGACCCAGTACTTC; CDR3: CASSQERVWETQYF
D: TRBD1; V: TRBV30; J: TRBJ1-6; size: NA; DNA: TGTGCCTGGAGGCCCACAGGGGGAGGTTCACCCCTCCACTTT; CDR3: CAWRPTGGGSPLHF
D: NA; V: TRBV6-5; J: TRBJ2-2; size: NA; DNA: TGTGCCAGCAAAAGGGGGACGAAAATCACCGGGGAGCTGTTTTTT; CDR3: CASKRGTKITGELFF
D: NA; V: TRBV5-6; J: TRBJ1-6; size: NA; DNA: TGTGCCAGCAGCCCCAGTCGGGTTTCAGGGAGGGATTCACCCCTCCACTTT; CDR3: CASSPSRVSGRDSPLHF
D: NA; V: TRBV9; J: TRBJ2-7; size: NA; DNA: TGTGCCAGCAGCGTGGAGGGGGATAGGTACGAGCAGTACTTC; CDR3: CASSVEGDRYEQYF
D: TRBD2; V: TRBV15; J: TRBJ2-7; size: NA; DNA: TGTGCCACCAGCAGAGGGCTAAGCGGGAGCGGCGAGCAGTACTTC; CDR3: CATSRGLSGSGEQYF
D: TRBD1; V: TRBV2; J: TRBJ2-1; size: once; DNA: TGTGCCAGCAGTGACCAAGGACAGGGAGGTAATGAGCAGTTCTTC; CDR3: CASSDQGQGGNEQFF
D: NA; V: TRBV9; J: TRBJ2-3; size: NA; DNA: TGTGCCAGCAGCCCCCCATTCGTACCTGGCACAGATACGCAGTATTTT; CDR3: CASSPPFVPGTDTQYF
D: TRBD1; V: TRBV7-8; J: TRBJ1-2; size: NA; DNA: TGTGCCAGCAGACCAAACGGGACAGGGGTTATCTATGGCTACACCTTC; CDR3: CASRPNGTGVIYGYTF
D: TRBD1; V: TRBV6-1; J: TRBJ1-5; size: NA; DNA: TGTGCCAGCAGTGAAGTTTTTAGGGGGCTGTTAAGCAATCAGCCCCAGCATTTT; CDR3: CASSEVFRGLLSNQPQHF
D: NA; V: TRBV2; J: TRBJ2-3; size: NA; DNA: TGTGCCAGCAGTGAAGAGCTAGGAACGCAGTATTTT; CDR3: CASSEELGTQYF
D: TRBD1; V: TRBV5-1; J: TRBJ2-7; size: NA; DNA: TGCGCCAGCAGTCGCGACAGGGACTACGAGCAGTACTTC; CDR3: CASSRDRDYEQYF
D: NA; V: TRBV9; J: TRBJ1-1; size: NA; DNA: TGTGCCAGCAGCGTTGGACCTAGAAACACTGAAGCTTTCTTT; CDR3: CASSVGPRNTEAFF